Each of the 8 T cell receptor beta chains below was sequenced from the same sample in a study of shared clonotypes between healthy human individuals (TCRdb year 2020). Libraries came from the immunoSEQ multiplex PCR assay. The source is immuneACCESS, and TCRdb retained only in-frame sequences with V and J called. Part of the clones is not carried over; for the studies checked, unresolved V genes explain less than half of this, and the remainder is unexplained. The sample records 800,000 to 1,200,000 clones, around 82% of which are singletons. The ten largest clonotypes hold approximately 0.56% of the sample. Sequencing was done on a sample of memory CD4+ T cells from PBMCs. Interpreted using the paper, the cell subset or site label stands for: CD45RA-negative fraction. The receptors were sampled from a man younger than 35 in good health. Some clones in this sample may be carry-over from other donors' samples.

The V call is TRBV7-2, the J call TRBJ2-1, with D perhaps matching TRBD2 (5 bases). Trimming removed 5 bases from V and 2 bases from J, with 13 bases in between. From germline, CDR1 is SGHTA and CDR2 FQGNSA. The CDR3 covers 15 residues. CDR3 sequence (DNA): TGTGCCAGCAGCCGATCGACTAATCCCTACAATGAGCAGTTCTTC. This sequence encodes CASSRSTNPYNEQFF.

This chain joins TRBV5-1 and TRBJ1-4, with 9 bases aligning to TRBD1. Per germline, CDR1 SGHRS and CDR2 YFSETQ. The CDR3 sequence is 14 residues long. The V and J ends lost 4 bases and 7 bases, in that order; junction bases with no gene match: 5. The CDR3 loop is CASSKTGGVEKLFF. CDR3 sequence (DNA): TGCGCCAGCAGCAAGACAGGGGGTGTTGAAAAACTGTTTTTT.

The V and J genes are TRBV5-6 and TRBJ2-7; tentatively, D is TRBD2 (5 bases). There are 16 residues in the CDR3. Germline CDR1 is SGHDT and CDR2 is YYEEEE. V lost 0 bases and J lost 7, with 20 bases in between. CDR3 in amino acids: CASSLEVGSTSEEQYF. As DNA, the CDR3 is TGTGCCAGCAGCTTGGAGGTAGGTTCAACTAGTGAAGAGCAGTACTTC. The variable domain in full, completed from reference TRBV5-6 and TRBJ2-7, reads DAGVTQSPTHLIKTRGQQVTLRCSPKSGHDTVSWYQQALGQGPQFIFQYYEEEERQRGNFPDRFSGHQFPNYSSELNVNALLLGDSALYLCASSLEVGSTSEEQYFGPGTRLTVT.

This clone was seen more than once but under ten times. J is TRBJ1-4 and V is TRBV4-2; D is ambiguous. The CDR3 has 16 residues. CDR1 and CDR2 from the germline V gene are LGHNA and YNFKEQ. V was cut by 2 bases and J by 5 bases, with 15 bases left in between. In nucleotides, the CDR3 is TGTGCCAGCAGCCAAACTCCCCATAGCCAGAATGAAAAACTGTTTTTT. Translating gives CASSQTPHSQNEKLFF.

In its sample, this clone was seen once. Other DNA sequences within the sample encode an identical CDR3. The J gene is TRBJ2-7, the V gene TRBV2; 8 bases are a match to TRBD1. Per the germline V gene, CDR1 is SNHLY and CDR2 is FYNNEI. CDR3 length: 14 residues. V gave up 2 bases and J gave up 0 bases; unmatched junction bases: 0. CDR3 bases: TGTGCCAGCAGTGAACAGGGGGCCTCCTACGAGCAGTACTTC. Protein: CASSEQGASYEQYF.

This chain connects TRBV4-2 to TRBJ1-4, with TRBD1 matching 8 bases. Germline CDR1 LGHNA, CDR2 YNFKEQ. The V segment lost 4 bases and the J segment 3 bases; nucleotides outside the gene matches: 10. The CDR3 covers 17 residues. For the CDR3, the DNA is TGTGCCAGCAGCCGCAAACTGCAGGGGGCCTCTAATGAAAAACTGTTTTTT. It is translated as CASSRKLQGASNEKLFF.

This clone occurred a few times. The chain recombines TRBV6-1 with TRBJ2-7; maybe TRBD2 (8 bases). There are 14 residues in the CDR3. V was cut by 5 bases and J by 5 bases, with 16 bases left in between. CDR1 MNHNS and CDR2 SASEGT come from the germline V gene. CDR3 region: CASSLREGANEQYF. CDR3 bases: TGTGCCAGCAGTCTACGGGAGGGGGCAAACGAGCAGTACTTC.

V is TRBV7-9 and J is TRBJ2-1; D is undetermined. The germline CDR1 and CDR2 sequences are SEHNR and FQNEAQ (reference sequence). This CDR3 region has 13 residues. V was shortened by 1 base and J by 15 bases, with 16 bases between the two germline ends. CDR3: CASSLDMSNQVFF. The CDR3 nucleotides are TGTGCCAGCAGCTTAGATATGTCCAATCAAGTGTTCTTC. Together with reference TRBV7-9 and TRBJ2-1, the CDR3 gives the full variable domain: DTGVSQNPRHKITKRGQNVTFRCDPISEHNRLYWYRQTLGQGPEFLTYFQNEAQLEKSRLLSDRFSAERPKGSFSTLEIQRTEQGDSAMYLCASSLDMSNQVFFGPGTRLTVL.